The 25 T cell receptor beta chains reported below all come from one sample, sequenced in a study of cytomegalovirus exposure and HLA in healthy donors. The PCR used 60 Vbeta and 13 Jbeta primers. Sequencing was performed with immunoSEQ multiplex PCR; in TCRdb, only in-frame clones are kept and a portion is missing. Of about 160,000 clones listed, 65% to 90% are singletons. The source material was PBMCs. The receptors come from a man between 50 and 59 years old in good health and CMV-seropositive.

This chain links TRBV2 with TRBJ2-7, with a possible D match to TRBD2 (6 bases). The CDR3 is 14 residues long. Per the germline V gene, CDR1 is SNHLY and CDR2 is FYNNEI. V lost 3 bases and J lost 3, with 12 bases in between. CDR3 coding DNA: TGTGCCAGCAGTGAGGGTCGGGGGATCTACGAGCAGTACGTC. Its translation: CASSEGRGIYEQYV.

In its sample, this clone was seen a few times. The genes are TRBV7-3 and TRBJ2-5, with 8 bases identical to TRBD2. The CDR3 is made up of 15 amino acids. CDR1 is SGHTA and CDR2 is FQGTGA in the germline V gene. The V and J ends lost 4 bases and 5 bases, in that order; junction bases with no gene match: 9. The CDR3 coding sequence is TGTGCCAGCAGCTATTTGGGAACTAGCGGCGAGACCCAGTACTTC. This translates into CASSYLGTSGETQYF.

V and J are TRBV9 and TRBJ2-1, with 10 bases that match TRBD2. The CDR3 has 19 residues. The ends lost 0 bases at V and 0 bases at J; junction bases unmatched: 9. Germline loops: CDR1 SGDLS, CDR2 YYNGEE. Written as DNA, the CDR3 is TGTGCCAGCAGCGTAGAGGCTAGCGGGAGAACCCGCTCCTACAATGAGCAGTTCTTC. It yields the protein CASSVEASGRTRSYNEQFF.

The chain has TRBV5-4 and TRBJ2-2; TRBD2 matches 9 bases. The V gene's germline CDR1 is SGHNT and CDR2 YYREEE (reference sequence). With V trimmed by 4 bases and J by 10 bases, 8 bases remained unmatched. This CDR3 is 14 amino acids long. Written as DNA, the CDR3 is TGTGCCAGCAGCGTCGGGACTAGCACTGAGGAGCTGTTTTTT. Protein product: CASSVGTSTEELFF.

The CDR3 here is CASSYLGQKETQYF. The DNA for the CDR3 is TGTGCCAGCAGTTACCTCGGACAGAAAGAGACCCAGTACTTC. This chain links TRBV6-5 with TRBJ2-5; tentative D call: TRBD1 (6 bases). The CDR3 has 14 amino acids. In germline, CDR1 is MNHEY, CDR2 SVGAGI. V was cut by 2 bases and J by 3 bases, with 10 bases left in between.

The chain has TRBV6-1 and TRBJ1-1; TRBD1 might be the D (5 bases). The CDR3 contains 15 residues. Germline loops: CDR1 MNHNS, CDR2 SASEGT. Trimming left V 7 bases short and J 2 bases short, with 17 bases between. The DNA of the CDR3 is TGTGCCAGCACCCTGGGAGGGACTACCAACACTGAAGCTTTCTTT. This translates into CASTLGGTTNTEAFF.

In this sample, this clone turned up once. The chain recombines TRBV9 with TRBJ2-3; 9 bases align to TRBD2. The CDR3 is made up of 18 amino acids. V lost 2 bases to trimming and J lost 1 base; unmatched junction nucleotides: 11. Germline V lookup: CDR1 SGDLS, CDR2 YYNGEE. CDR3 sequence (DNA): TGTGCCAGCAGCGTGTCTAGCGGGGTAACGGGGGGCACAGATACGCAGTATTTT. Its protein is CASSVSSGVTGGTDTQYF.

The CDR3 reads CSVEAFQETQYF. The CDR3, as DNA: TGCAGCGTGGAGGCCTTCCAAGAGACCCAGTACTTC. The rearrangement uses TRBV29-1 and TRBJ2-5, with D possibly matching TRBD2 (5 bases). Germline CDR1 reads SQVTM; CDR2 reads ANQGSEA. The V end lost 6 bases, the J end lost 1 base, and 9 bases lay between the germline ends. The length of the CDR3 is 12 residues.

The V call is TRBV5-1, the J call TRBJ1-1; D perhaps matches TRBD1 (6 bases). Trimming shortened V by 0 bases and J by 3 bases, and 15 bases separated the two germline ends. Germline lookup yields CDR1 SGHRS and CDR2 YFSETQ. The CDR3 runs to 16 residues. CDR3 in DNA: TGCGCCAGCAGCTTGGAGGCAGGGGTAGTGTACACTGAAGCTTTCTTT. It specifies CASSLEAGVVYTEAFF.

The CDR3 region is CASSISGSKYNEQFF. Written as DNA, the CDR3 is TGTGCCAGTAGTATTAGCGGGAGTAAATACAATGAGCAGTTCTTC. V and J are TRBV19 and TRBJ2-1; 9 bases agree with TRBD2. The germline gives CDR1 LNHDA, CDR2 SQIVND (reference sequence). V gave up 3 bases and J gave up 4 bases; unmatched junction bases: 4. The CDR3 sequence is 15 residues long.

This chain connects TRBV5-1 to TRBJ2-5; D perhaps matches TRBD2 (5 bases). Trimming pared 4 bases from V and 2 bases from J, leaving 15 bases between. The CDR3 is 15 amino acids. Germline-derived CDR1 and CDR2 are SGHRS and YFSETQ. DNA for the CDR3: TGCGCCAGCAGCACTGGAGGCGCCAGTCAAGAGACCCAGTACTTC. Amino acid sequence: CASSTGGASQETQYF.

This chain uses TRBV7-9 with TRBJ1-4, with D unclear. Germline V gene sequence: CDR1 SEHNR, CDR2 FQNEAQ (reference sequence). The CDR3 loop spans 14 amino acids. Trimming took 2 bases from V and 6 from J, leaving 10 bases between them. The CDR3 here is CASSLSPVDEKLFF. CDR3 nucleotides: TGTGCCAGCAGCTTAAGTCCGGTGGATGAAAAACTGTTTTTT.

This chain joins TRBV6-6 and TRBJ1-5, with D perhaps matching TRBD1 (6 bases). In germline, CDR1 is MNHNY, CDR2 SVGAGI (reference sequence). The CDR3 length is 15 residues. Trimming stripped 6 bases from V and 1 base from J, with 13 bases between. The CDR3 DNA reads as TGTGCCAGCAGCCAACAGGGAACCAGCAATCAGCCCCAGCATTTT. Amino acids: CASSQQGTSNQPQHF.

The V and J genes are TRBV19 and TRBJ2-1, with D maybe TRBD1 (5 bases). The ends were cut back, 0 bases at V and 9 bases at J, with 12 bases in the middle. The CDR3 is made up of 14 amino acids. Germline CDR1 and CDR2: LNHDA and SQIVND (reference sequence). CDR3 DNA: TGTGCCAGTAGTATAGATCGCCAGGGTAGTGAGCAGTTCTTC. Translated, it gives CASSIDRQGSEQFF.

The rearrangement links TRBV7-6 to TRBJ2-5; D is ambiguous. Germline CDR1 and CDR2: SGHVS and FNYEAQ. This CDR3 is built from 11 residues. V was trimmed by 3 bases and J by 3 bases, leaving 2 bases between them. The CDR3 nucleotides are TGTGCCAGCAGCTTCAAAGAGACCCAGTACTTC. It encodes CASSFKETQYF.

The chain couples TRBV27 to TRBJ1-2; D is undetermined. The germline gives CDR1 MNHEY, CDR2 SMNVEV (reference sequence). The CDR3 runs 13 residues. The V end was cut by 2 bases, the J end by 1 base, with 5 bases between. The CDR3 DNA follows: TGTGCCAGCAGTTTACAGGTTAACTATGGCTACACCTTC. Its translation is CASSLQVNYGYTF.

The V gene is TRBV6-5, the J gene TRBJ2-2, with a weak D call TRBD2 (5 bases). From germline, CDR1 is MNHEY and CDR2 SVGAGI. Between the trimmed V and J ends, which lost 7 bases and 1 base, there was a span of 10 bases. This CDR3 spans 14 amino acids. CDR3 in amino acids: CASKKRRNTGELFF. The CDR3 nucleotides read TGTGCCAGCAAGAAGCGGAGGAACACCGGGGAGCTGTTTTTT.

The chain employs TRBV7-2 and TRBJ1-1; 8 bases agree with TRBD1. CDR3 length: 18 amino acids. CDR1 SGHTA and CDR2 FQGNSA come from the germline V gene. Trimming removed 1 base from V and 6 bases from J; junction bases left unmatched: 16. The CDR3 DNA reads TGTGCCAGCAGCTTAGTTGGGCAGGGGGCCACCCGAGGAGCTGAAGCTTTCTTT. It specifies CASSLVGQGATRGAEAFF.

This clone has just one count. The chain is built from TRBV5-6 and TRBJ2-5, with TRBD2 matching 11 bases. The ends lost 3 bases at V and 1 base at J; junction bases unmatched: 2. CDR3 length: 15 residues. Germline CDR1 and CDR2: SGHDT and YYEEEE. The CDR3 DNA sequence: TGTGCCAGCAGCTACGGGACTAGCGGCCAAGAGACCCAGTACTTC. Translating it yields CASSYGTSGQETQYF. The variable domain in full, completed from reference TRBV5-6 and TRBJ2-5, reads DAGVTQSPTHLIKTRGQQVTLRCSPKSGHDTVSWYQQALGQGPQFIFQYYEEEERQRGNFPDRFSGHQFPNYSSELNVNALLLGDSALYLCASSYGTSGQETQYFGPGTRLLVL.

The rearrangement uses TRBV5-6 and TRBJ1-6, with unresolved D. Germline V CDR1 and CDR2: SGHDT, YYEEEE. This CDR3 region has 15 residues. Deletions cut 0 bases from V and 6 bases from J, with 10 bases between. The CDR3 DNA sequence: TGTGCCAGCAGCTTGGCCGGAGGGCCTAATTCACCCCTCCACTTT. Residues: CASSLAGGPNSPLHF.

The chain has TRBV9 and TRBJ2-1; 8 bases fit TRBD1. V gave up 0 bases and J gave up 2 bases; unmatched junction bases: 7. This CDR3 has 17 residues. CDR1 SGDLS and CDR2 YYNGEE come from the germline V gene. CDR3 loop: CASSVGGQGAPYNEQFF. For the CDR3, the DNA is TGTGCCAGCAGCGTAGGGGGCCAGGGGGCCCCCTACAATGAGCAGTTCTTC.

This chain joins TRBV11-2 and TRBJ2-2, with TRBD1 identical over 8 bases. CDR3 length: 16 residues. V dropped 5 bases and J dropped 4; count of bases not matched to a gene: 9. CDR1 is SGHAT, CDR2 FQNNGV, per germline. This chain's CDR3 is CASSEGRGPTTGELFF. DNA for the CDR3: TGTGCCAGCAGCGAAGGCAGGGGGCCGACCACCGGGGAGCTGTTTTTT.

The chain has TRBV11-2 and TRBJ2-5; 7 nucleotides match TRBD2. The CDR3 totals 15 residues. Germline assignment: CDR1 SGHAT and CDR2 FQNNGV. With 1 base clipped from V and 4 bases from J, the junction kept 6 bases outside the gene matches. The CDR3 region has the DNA TGTGCCAGCAGCTTAGTGCGCGCGGGAGCAGAGACCCAGTACTTC. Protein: CASSLVRAGAETQYF.

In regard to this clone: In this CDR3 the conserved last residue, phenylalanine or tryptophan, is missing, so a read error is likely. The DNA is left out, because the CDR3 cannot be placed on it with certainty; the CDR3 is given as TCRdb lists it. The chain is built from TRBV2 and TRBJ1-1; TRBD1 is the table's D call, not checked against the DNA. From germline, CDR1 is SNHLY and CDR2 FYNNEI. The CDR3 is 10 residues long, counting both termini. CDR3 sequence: CASTGLQGAL.

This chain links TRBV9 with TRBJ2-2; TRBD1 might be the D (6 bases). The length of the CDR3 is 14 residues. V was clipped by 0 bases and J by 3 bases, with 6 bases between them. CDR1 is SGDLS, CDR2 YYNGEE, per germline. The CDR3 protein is CASSVGTDTGELFF. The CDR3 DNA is TGTGCCAGCAGCGTAGGGACAGACACCGGGGAGCTGTTTTTT.